This note documents a single T cell receptor beta chain sequence. What it recognizes is unknown. The data are from a study of identical twins. TCRdb independently ran MiXCR on the 5' RACE reads; one entry per CDR3 protein. Here the sample spans 430,000 or so distinct CDR3 sequences, about 24% being singletons. The study, taken as a whole, reports: Cross-sectional statistics, not tracking of the same donors, supported the conclusions.

Germline V gene sequence: CDR1 ENHRY, CDR2 SYGVKD. The ends were cut back, 3 bases at V and 2 bases at J, with 15 bases in the middle. This CDR3 comprises 16 residues. These data are also associated with another study on T cells expressing NK-cell markers. From that paper: The share of CD8+ T cells held by dominant NKG2C+ clonotypes was about 1.0-8% in about 6 donors.

The rearrangement uses TRBV10-3 and TRBJ2-3; weak D call: TRBD1 (5 bases). This TCR came from a woman aged 18 to 35 in good health. Sequenced input: CD4+ T cells sorted from blood. This CDR3 is CAISDIQGVNTDTQYF. The CDR3 DNA reads TGTGCCATCAGTGATATCCAGGGCGTCAACACAGATACGCAGTATTTT.